The 22 T cell receptor beta chains below all came from one sample that was sequenced in a study of response to subunit inactivated influenza vaccine. TCRdb re-analysed the RT-PCR reads in MiXCR, keeping a single row per CDR3 protein. The sample shows about 540,000 distinct CDR3 sequences, 20% to 25% of them seen only once. This sample also belongs to another study, concerning T cells expressing NK-cell markers. Per that paper: Making the TCR beta cDNA relied on 5'RACE template switching with UMIs.

The sample here was CD4+ T cells sorted from PBMCs, taken 11 to 12 days after vaccination. The receptor set was obtained from a man aged 45 to 65 who received an inactivated influenza vaccine.

This clonotype was seen a few times. The rearrangement joins TRBV5-6 to TRBJ2-4, with a weak D call TRBD1 (6 bases). This CDR3 is 16 amino acids long. The V gene lost 4 bases and the J gene lost 2 bases, with 16 bases spanning the gap. Looked up from germline, CDR1 is SGHDT and CDR2 is YYEEEE. CDR3 coding DNA: TGTGCCAGCAGCGCTACAGGGCTGGGGACCAAAAACATTCAGTACTTC. This encodes CASSATGLGTKNIQYF.

This clonotype was recorded a few times. The V call is TRBV27, the J call TRBJ2-1; possible D gene TRBD1, 5 bases. Trimming cost V 6 bases and J 10 bases, with 10 bases left between them. Germline V gives CDR1 MNHEY, CDR2 SMNVEV (reference sequence). The CDR3 sequence is 11 residues long. CDR3 sequence reads: CASRRGQEQFF. The DNA for the CDR3 is TGTGCCAGCAGAAGAGGACAAGAGCAGTTCTTC.

J is TRBJ2-1 and V is TRBV14; 14 bases match TRBD2. This CDR3 spans 19 amino acids. CDR1 is SGHDN, CDR2 FVKESK, per germline. V shed 4 bases, J shed 0 bases, and the junction held 8 bases outside the gene matches. CDR3 DNA sequence: TGTGCCAGCAGCCGATGGACTAGCGGGAGGTTAAGCTCCTACAATGAGCAGTTCTTC. It translates to CASSRWTSGRLSSYNEQFF.

This clonotype was detected only a few times. This chain links TRBV7-9 with TRBJ1-2; D remains ambiguous. Trimming took off 4 bases at V and 2 bases at J, with 11 bases between the two ends. There are 14 residues in the CDR3. Germline V gene lookup returns CDR1 SEHNR and CDR2 FQNEAQ (reference sequence). CDR3 protein: CASSSTRPNYGYTF. CDR3 nucleotide sequence: TGTGCCAGCAGCTCCACACGTCCCAACTATGGCTACACCTTC.

This clonotype has only a few counts. V is TRBV20-1 and J is TRBJ2-5; possibly TRBD2 for D (6 bases). Per germline, CDR1 DFQATT and CDR2 SNEGSKA (reference sequence). This CDR3 contains 12 residues. Trimming pared 4 bases from V and 1 base from J, leaving 7 bases between. CDR3 nucleotide sequence: TGCAGTGCTACTAGCGCCCAAGAGACCCAGTACTTC. This sequence encodes CSATSAQETQYF.

This clonotype was seen more than once but under ten times. The J gene is TRBJ2-1, the V gene TRBV4-1; 7 bases are a match to TRBD2. The CDR3 is made up of 14 amino acids. V dropped 0 bases and J dropped 8; count of bases not matched to a gene: 4. Germline V lookup: CDR1 MGHRA, CDR2 YSYEKL. CDR3 sequence (DNA): TGCGCCAGCAGCCAAGATGCAGGGAGGGATGAGCAGTTCTTC. Translated: CASSQDAGRDEQFF.

This clonotype has a handful of counts. The chain joins TRBV7-3 to TRBJ1-2, with D maybe TRBD1 (5 bases). This CDR3 spans 13 amino acids. The germline CDR1 and CDR2 sequences are SGHTA and FQGTGA. V lost 2 bases and J lost 6, with 10 bases in between. DNA of the CDR3: TGTGCCAGCAGCTTATCAGGGAAGGATGGCTACACCTTC. The encoded protein is CASSLSGKDGYTF.

This clonotype was counted many times. The V call is TRBV12-3 or TRBV12-4, the J call TRBJ2-1; D may be TRBD1 (6 bases). The CDR3 is 15 amino acids. Trimming removed 6 bases at V and 0 bases at J, with 12 bases between. DNA for the CDR3: TGTGCCAGCAGGACCCAGGGGTCCTCCTACAATGAGCAGTTCTTC. Its translation is CASRTQGSSYNEQFF.

The chain has TRBV9 and TRBJ2-7; D is ambiguous. Looked up from germline, CDR1 is SGDLS and CDR2 is YYNGEE. The V gene lost 8 bases and the J gene lost 3 bases, with 15 bases spanning the gap. There are 13 residues in the CDR3. The CDR3 bases are TGTGCCAGTCGCCCTTGGCAGTACTACGAGCAGTACTTC. Translating it yields CASRPWQYYEQYF. Combining the CDR3 with reference TRBV9 and TRBJ2-7 gives the whole variable domain DSGVTQTPKHLITATGQRVTLRCSPRSGDLSVYWYQQSLDQGLQFLIQYYNGEERAKGNILERFSAQQFPDLHSELNLSSLELGDSALYFCASRPWQYYEQYFGPGTRLTVT.

The V and J genes are TRBV7-2 and TRBJ2-1, with TRBD2 identical over 12 bases. The CDR3 runs 15 residues. The ends lost 1 base at V and 14 bases at J; junction bases unmatched: 9. Germline CDR1 reads SGHTA; CDR2 reads FQGNSA. CDR3 amino acids: CASSLGLAGGPRKFF. In nucleotides, the CDR3 is TGTGCCAGCAGCTTAGGGCTAGCGGGAGGGCCGCGGAAGTTCTTC.

This rearrangement joins TRBV3-1 to TRBJ1-1, with 8 bases aligning to TRBD1. The CDR3 totals 14 residues. Unmatched junction bases numbered 7, after V lost 4 bases and J lost 6 bases. Germline lookup yields CDR1 LGHDT and CDR2 YNNKEL (reference sequence). The CDR3 spells CASSLRGLGAEAFF. In nucleotides, the CDR3 is TGTGCCAGCAGCCTCAGGGGGCTGGGGGCTGAAGCTTTCTTT.

This clonotype was observed a handful of times. The CDR3: CASSLTGGSGEAFF. Written as DNA, the CDR3 is TGCGCCAGCAGCTTGACAGGGGGCAGCGGCGAAGCTTTCTTT. This chain joins TRBV10-2 and TRBJ1-1; 10 positions match TRBD1. The CDR3 is made up of 14 amino acids. V trimming: 6 bases; J trimming: 8 bases; junction bases outside the gene matches: 9. Germline V gene lookup returns CDR1 WSHSY and CDR2 SAAADI.

A few counts support this clonotype. The rearrangement links TRBV12-3 or TRBV12-4 to TRBJ1-5; D is uncertain. V was cut by 1 base and J by 8 bases, with 6 bases left in between. This CDR3 comprises 12 residues. The CDR3 nucleotides are TGTGCCAGCAGTTTAGTCGACAAGCCCCAGCATTTT. It yields the protein CASSLVDKPQHF.

Many counts were recorded for this clonotype. The V gene is TRBV20-1, the J gene TRBJ2-3, with 15 bases matching TRBD2. Germline CDR1 reads DFQATT; CDR2 reads SNEGSKA (reference sequence). CDR3 length equals 17 residues. Trimming at V came to 6 bases and at J to 2 bases, leaving 9 bases not matched to a gene. Here the CDR3 DNA reads TGCAGTGCACTCACCCGGACTAGCGGGGGGGTCACAGATACGCAGTATTTT. This encodes CSALTRTSGGVTDTQYF.

This sequence joins TRBV12-2 and TRBJ2-2; the listed D gene, TRBD2, was not tested against the DNA. TRBV12-2 is marked as a pseudogene. This CDR3 spans 16 amino acids. The CDR3 region is CASRLRLAGGAGELFF. CDR3 in DNA: TGTGCAAGTCGCTTAAGGCTAGCGGGAGGAGCCGGGGAGCTGTTTTTT.

This clonotype was counted ten times or more. The chain links TRBV5-6 to TRBJ1-3; D ambiguous. The germline V and J ends were trimmed by 5 bases and 0 bases, with 6 bases remaining between them. This CDR3 comprises 13 residues. CDR1 SGHDT and CDR2 YYEEEE come from the germline V gene. The CDR3 coding sequence is TGTGCCAGCAGGGAACGCTCTGGAAACACCATATATTTT. Translating gives CASRERSGNTIYF.

This chain joins TRBV6-1 and TRBJ2-5; 9 bases agree with TRBD1. The CDR3 runs 15 residues. V gave up 7 bases and J gave up 3 bases; unmatched junction bases: 9. The germline V gene encodes CDR1 MNHNS and CDR2 SASEGT. The CDR3 DNA reads TGTGCCAGCACCCGACAGGGGGGCCCAAAAGAGACCCAGTACTTC. It specifies CASTRQGGPKETQYF.

The CDR3 loop reads CASSQNRGAYNEQFF. The CDR3 DNA reads TGTGCCAGCAGCCAGAACAGGGGGGCCTACAATGAGCAGTTCTTC. This chain connects TRBV6-2 or TRBV6-3 to TRBJ2-1; 8 bases agree with TRBD1. The V segment lost 6 bases and the J segment 2 bases; nucleotides outside the gene matches: 6. Germline V CDR1 and CDR2: MNHEY, SVGEGT. The CDR3 runs 15 residues.

The rearrangement joins TRBV20-1 to TRBJ2-7; D remains ambiguous. Per the germline V gene, CDR1 is DFQATT and CDR2 is SNEGSKA (reference sequence). Trimming stripped 3 bases from V and 6 bases from J, with 18 bases between. CDR3 length equals 14 residues. The DNA of the CDR3 is TGCAGTGCTAGCCCGTCGGGTAGCCGTCTCGAGCAGTACTTC. Its translation: CSASPSGSRLEQYF.

This clonotype was seen more than once but under ten times. This chain links TRBV10-2 with TRBJ1-5; D is uncertain. V shed 0 bases and J shed 7 bases, with 13 bases lying between them. Germline CDR1 is WSHSY and CDR2 is SAAADI. The CDR3 extends over 15 amino acids. CDR3 loop: CASSESRGLRQPQHF. DNA for the CDR3: TGCGCCAGCAGTGAGTCAAGAGGGCTTCGGCAGCCCCAGCATTTT.

The gene calls are TRBV7-9 and TRBJ2-7, with 10 nucleotides matching TRBD2. The V segment lost 1 base and the J segment 2 bases; nucleotides outside the gene matches: 8. The germline V gene has CDR1 SEHNR and CDR2 FQNEAQ (reference sequence). This CDR3 spans 17 amino acids. The CDR3 loop reads CASSLGLGLADTYEQYF. In DNA form, the CDR3 reads TGTGCCAGCAGCTTAGGGCTAGGACTAGCGGATACCTACGAGCAGTACTTC.

This clonotype showed up just once. The chain has TRBV20-1 and TRBJ2-5; TRBD2 might be the D (5 bases). Germline-derived CDR1 and CDR2 are DFQATT and SNEGSKA (reference sequence). Between the trimmed V and J ends, which lost 1 base and 4 bases, there was a span of 16 bases. The CDR3 is 15 residues long. The CDR3: CSARVPGNLRETQYF. CDR3 bases: TGCAGTGCTAGAGTTCCCGGGAATCTTAGAGAGACCCAGTACTTC.